A single sample gave rise to the 29 T cell receptor beta chains below, sequenced in a study of blood T cell repertoires in COVID-19. TCRdb's copy holds only in-frame clones and misses some; the assay was immunoSEQ multiplex PCR. The table records about 110,000 clones, around 80% of them present only once. What was sequenced was peripheral blood. These TCRs come from a woman aged 55 to 70 with acute or convalescent COVID-19.

V and J are TRBV7-9 and TRBJ1-6, with TRBD1 identical over 7 bases. V lost 5 bases, J lost 10 bases, and 8 bases stayed unmatched. The CDR3 has 14 amino acids. Germline V lookup: CDR1 SEHNR, CDR2 FQNEAQ (reference sequence). CDR3 sequence (DNA): TGTGCCAGCAGCACTTACAGGGGCGGGTCACCCCTCCACTTT. Amino acid sequence: CASSTYRGGSPLHF.

This chain uses TRBV7-2 with TRBJ1-3, with D tentatively TRBD1 (6 bases). From germline, CDR1 is SGHTA and CDR2 FQGNSA. V gave up 8 bases and J gave up 0 bases, with 14 bases separating them. This CDR3 contains 15 residues. CDR3 nucleotides: TGTGCCAGCTACACAGGGAGTTACTCTGGAAACACCATATATTTT. It yields the protein CASYTGSYSGNTIYF. Drawing the rest from reference TRBV7-2 and TRBJ1-3, the complete variable domain is GAGVSQSPSNKVTEKGKDVELRCDPISGHTALYWYRQSLGQGLEFLIYFQGNSAPDKSGLPSDRFSAERTGGSVSTLTIQRTQQEDSAVYLCASYTGSYSGNTIYFGEGSWLTVV.

This clone turned up a few times. The chain links TRBV9 to TRBJ2-3; D gene ambiguous. Germline values: CDR1 SGDLS, CDR2 YYNGEE. The V end lost 3 bases, the J end lost 0 bases, and 8 bases lay between the germline ends. This CDR3 has 14 amino acids. In DNA form, the CDR3 reads TGTGCCAGCAGCGGGGCGCCTAGCACAGATACGCAGTATTTT. This translates into CASSGAPSTDTQYF. Full variable domain (outside the CDR3, taken from reference TRBV9 and TRBJ2-3): DSGVTQTPKHLITATGQRVTLRCSPRSGDLSVYWYQQSLDQGLQFLIQYYNGEERAKGNILERFSAQQFPDLHSELNLSSLELGDSALYFCASSGAPSTDTQYFGPGTRLTVL.

The chain is built from TRBV7-3 and TRBJ2-3, with 8 bases lining up with TRBD2. CDR3 length equals 13 residues. Unmatched junction bases numbered 5, after V lost 5 bases and J lost 7 bases. Germline V gene sequence: CDR1 SGHTA, CDR2 FQGTGA. The CDR3 here is CASSPTSAHTQYF. The CDR3 region has the DNA TGTGCCAGCAGCCCGACTAGCGCCCATACGCAGTATTTT.

The chain is built from TRBV27 and TRBJ2-6; 7 positions match TRBD1. This CDR3 contains 17 residues. J was trimmed by 0 bases and V by 0 bases; bases with no gene match: 2. Germline CDR1 reads MNHEY; CDR2 reads SMNVEV (reference sequence). The CDR3 sequence is CASSLSDRVSGANVLTF. The CDR3 region has the DNA TGTGCCAGCAGTTTATCCGACAGGGTCTCTGGGGCCAACGTCCTGACTTTC.

The table lists this clone with a count of one. V usage is TRBV5-1 and J usage is TRBJ2-7, with D perhaps matching TRBD2 (6 bases). The CDR3 loop spans 16 amino acids. Germline CDR1 and CDR2: SGHRS and YFSETQ. Deletions cut 0 bases from V and 1 base from J, with 14 bases between. The chain's CDR3 is CASSLGASRGSYEQYF. The DNA for the CDR3 is TGCGCCAGCAGCTTGGGGGCCAGCCGGGGGTCCTACGAGCAGTACTTC.

The chain has TRBV15 and TRBJ2-1; TRBD1 matches at 9 bases. The CDR3 totals 16 residues. J was trimmed by 3 bases and V by 4 bases; bases with no gene match: 7. The V gene's germline CDR1 is LNHNV and CDR2 YYDKDF (reference sequence). The CDR3 loop is CATSTPGQGYYNEQFF. The CDR3 DNA reads TGTGCCACCAGCACACCGGGACAGGGCTACTACAATGAGCAGTTCTTC. Based on the CDR3 plus reference TRBV15 and TRBJ2-1, the full variable domain is DAMVIQNPRYQVTQFGKPVTLSCSQTLNHNVMYWYQQKSSQAPKLLFHYYDKDFNNEADTPDNFQSRRPNTSFCFLDIRSPGLGDTAMYLCATSTPGQGYYNEQFFGPGTRLTVL.

V is TRBV5-5 and J is TRBJ2-4; 8 nucleotides align to TRBD2. The germline V gene encodes CDR1 SGHKS and CDR2 YYEKEE (reference sequence). Losses at the gene ends were 4 bases for V and 7 bases for J; bases not matched to a gene: 13. The CDR3 has 16 residues. The CDR3, as DNA: TGTGCCAGCAGCCCCTCGGGGGGGCTTACCAGGAACATTCAGTACTTC. It yields the protein CASSPSGGLTRNIQYF.

The chain has TRBV5-1 and TRBJ1-5, with D perhaps TRBD1 (5 bases). Germline CDR1 is SGHRS and CDR2 is YFSETQ. V was cut by 0 bases and J by 4 bases, with 11 bases left in between. This CDR3 is 15 amino acids long. The CDR3 region is CASSLGLQGNQPQHF. CDR3 nucleotides: TGCGCCAGCAGCTTGGGTCTCCAGGGAAATCAGCCCCAGCATTTT.

This sequence joins TRBV5-4 and TRBJ1-1, with D possibly TRBD1 on 6 matching bases. The CDR3 is 15 amino acids. The germline V gene encodes CDR1 SGHNT and CDR2 YYREEE (reference sequence). Trimming removed 0 bases from V and 3 bases from J, with 12 bases in between. The CDR3 nucleotides read TGTGCCAGCAGCTTGGGGAACAGGGTGGACACTGAAGCTTTCTTT. It specifies CASSLGNRVDTEAFF.

This clone was detected only a few times. This chain joins TRBV2 and TRBJ2-7; 7 bases agree with TRBD2. Trimming at V came to 4 bases and at J to 6 bases, leaving 9 bases not matched to a gene. The length of the CDR3 is 14 residues. Germline values: CDR1 SNHLY, CDR2 FYNNEI. The CDR3 coding sequence is TGTGCCAGCAGTGGAGACGGGGGAGGGCTCGAGCAGTACTTC. Encoded protein: CASSGDGGGLEQYF.

The gene calls are TRBV4-1 and TRBJ2-7, with D maybe TRBD2 (5 bases). Germline V lookup: CDR1 MGHRA, CDR2 YSYEKL. With 2 bases removed from V and 5 bases from J, the gap between germline ends came to 19 bases. The CDR3 consists of 16 residues. In DNA form, the CDR3 reads TGCGCCAGCAGCCAACCCGGGCAGCGGAGAGGCGACGAGCAGTACTTC. It yields the protein CASSQPGQRRGDEQYF.

In DNA, the CDR3 is TGTGCCACCAGCAGAGATTACGGCGTGGGCGGCAATCAGCCCCAGCATTTT. Its translation: CATSRDYGVGGNQPQHF. J is TRBJ1-5 and V is TRBV15; D not resolved. The germline V gene encodes CDR1 LNHNV and CDR2 YYDKDF (reference sequence). V shed 0 bases and J shed 2 bases, with 14 bases lying between them. The CDR3 is 17 amino acids.

The rearrangement uses TRBV6-1 and TRBJ1-4; unclear D gene. The CDR3 spans 15 residues. Germline loops: CDR1 MNHNS, CDR2 SASEGT. Trimming removed 2 bases at V and 3 bases at J, with 10 bases between. CDR3 sequence reads: CASSEPGSPNEKLFF. CDR3 nucleotide sequence: TGTGCCAGCAGTGAACCCGGGTCTCCTAATGAAAAACTGTTTTTT.

The chain joins TRBV28 to TRBJ1-2; D call uncertain. Trimming pared 6 bases from V and 5 bases from J, leaving 10 bases between. From germline, CDR1 is MDHEN and CDR2 SYDVKM. CDR3 length equals 12 residues. CDR3 in DNA: TGTGCCAGCAGCGGGGTAAGGTATGGCTACACCTTC. This encodes CASSGVRYGYTF.

This chain joins TRBV6-2 or TRBV6-3 and TRBJ2-5, with D tentatively TRBD2 (5 bases). This CDR3 region has 17 residues. Trimming removed 3 bases from V and 2 bases from J, with 19 bases in between. Germline loops: CDR1 MNHEY, CDR2 SVGEGT. The CDR3 DNA reads as TGTGCCAGCAGTTATAGGAGGTCCGTCTTGCGGCAAGAGACCCAGTACTTC. It yields the protein CASSYRRSVLRQETQYF.

The V and J genes are TRBV27 and TRBJ2-1, with 14 bases matching TRBD2. This CDR3 is 15 amino acids long. The V gene's germline CDR1 is MNHEY and CDR2 SMNVEV (reference sequence). Trimming took 5 bases from V and 7 from J; bases not matched to a gene: 4. The CDR3 region has the DNA TGTGCCAGCAGTCCCGGACTAGCGGGGGGTAATGAGCAGTTCTTC. Translated: CASSPGLAGGNEQFF.

The rearrangement links TRBV2 to TRBJ2-2, with a tentative D call TRBD1 (5 bases). Trimming took off 1 base at V and 0 bases at J, with 9 bases between the two ends. CDR1 SNHLY and CDR2 FYNNEI come from the germline V gene. There are 16 residues in the CDR3. The CDR3: CASSEVGPANTGELFF. In DNA, the CDR3 is TGTGCCAGCAGTGAAGTGGGGCCCGCGAACACCGGGGAGCTGTTTTTT.

J is TRBJ2-7 and V is TRBV28; TRBD2 might be the D (6 bases). The CDR3 is 14 residues long. Between the trimmed V and J ends, which lost 5 bases and 3 bases, there was a span of 14 bases. The germline gives CDR1 MDHEN, CDR2 SYDVKM. The CDR3 loop is CASSVTPGVYEQYF. The DNA for the CDR3 is TGTGCCAGCAGTGTTACCCCGGGGGTCTACGAGCAGTACTTC. The variable domain in full, completed from reference TRBV28 and TRBJ2-7, reads DVKVTQSSRYLVKRTGEKVFLECVQDMDHENMFWYRQDPGLGLRLIYFSYDVKMKEKGDIPEGYSVSREKKERFSLILESASTNQTSMYLCASSVTPGVYEQYFGPGTRLTVT.

The genes are TRBV5-1 and TRBJ2-1, with 8 nucleotides matching TRBD1. CDR1 is SGHRS and CDR2 is YFSETQ in the germline V gene. The V and J ends lost 4 bases and 4 bases, in that order; junction bases with no gene match: 4. CDR3 length: 14 amino acids. The CDR3 loop reads CASSVDRDYNEQFF. In nucleotides, the CDR3 is TGCGCCAGCAGCGTGGACAGGGATTACAATGAGCAGTTCTTC.

Written as DNA, the CDR3 is TGCGCCAGCAGCGACGGACAGGGGGCGAGTGAAAAACTGTTTTTT. Protein sequence: CASSDGQGASEKLFF. The chain employs TRBV5-1 and TRBJ1-4; TRBD1 matches at 11 bases. CDR1 SGHRS and CDR2 YFSETQ come from the germline V gene. V lost 4 bases and J lost 7; bases outside the gene matches: 6. CDR3 length: 15 amino acids.

The genes are TRBV6-5 and TRBJ2-7, with 7 bases fitting TRBD1. The V gene's germline CDR1 is MNHEY and CDR2 SVGAGI. V dropped 6 bases and J dropped 0; count of bases not matched to a gene: 8. There are 15 residues in the CDR3. The CDR3 DNA sequence: TGTGCCAGCAGCCGGACAGGAACCTACTCCTACGAGCAGTACTTC. The encoded protein is CASSRTGTYSYEQYF.

This clone showed up just a few times. This chain links TRBV6-2 or TRBV6-3 with TRBJ1-2, with D maybe TRBD1 (6 bases). The CDR3 sequence is 16 residues long. V was pared by 0 bases and J by 2 bases, with 13 bases between. Germline CDR1 is MNHEY and CDR2 is SVGEGT. In nucleotides, the CDR3 is TGTGCCAGCAGTTACTCCTGGGAGGGGGTGAACTATGGCTACACCTTC. As protein: CASSYSWEGVNYGYTF.

The chain combines TRBV2 with TRBJ1-1; D gene ambiguous. This CDR3 spans 13 amino acids. Germline-derived CDR1 and CDR2 are SNHLY and FYNNEI. Trimming cost V 7 bases and J 3 bases, with 12 bases left between them. This CDR3 reads CASMAGRDTEAFF. The CDR3 DNA reads as TGTGCCAGCATGGCCGGGCGGGACACTGAAGCTTTCTTT.

The CDR3 DNA sequence: TGTGCCAGTACCCAGGTTGACGGAAACACCATATATTTT. Protein product: CASTQVDGNTIYF. The V gene is TRBV19, the J gene TRBJ1-3; D is uncertain. Trimming removed 7 bases at V and 4 bases at J, with 11 bases between. This CDR3 has 13 amino acids. Germline CDR1 and CDR2: LNHDA and SQIVND (reference sequence).

This clone was detected once. The genes are TRBV2 and TRBJ1-1; tentative D call: TRBD1 (6 bases). Germline lookup yields CDR1 SNHLY and CDR2 FYNNEI. The CDR3 runs 12 residues. Trimming removed 5 bases at V and 6 bases at J, with 10 bases between. CDR3 DNA sequence: TGTGCCAGCAGTTCGGACAGCCCTGAAGCTTTCTTT. Translation: CASSSDSPEAFF.

V and J are TRBV30 and TRBJ2-3; 12 bases align to TRBD2. This CDR3 is built from 15 residues. With V trimmed by 3 bases and J by 5 bases, 6 bases remained unmatched. Germline-derived CDR1 and CDR2 are GTSNPN and SVGIG (reference sequence). CDR3 nucleotide sequence: TGTGCCTGGAGCGCTAGCGGGAGGGCGATAGATACGCAGTATTTT. Its translation: CAWSASGRAIDTQYF.

This clone was seen a handful of times. This sequence joins TRBV3-1 (or the pseudogene TRBV3-2) and TRBJ2-5; D is unresolved. CDR1 is LGHDT and CDR2 is YNNKEL in the germline V gene (reference sequence). V shed 1 base and J shed 5 bases, with 14 bases lying between them. The CDR3 runs 15 residues. CDR3 bases: TGTGCCAGCAGCCAAGCGACTCGAGAGAGGGAGACCCAGTACTTC. This encodes CASSQATRERETQYF.

V usage is TRBV28 and J usage is TRBJ1-1, with TRBD1 identical over 8 bases. CDR1 and CDR2 (germline): MDHEN, SYDVKM. V shed 5 bases, J shed 0 bases, and the junction held 8 bases outside the gene matches. The CDR3 spans 16 residues. The CDR3 region is CASSTGTGAMNTEAFF. The CDR3 nucleotides read TGTGCCAGCAGTACCGGGACAGGAGCCATGAACACTGAAGCTTTCTTT. Based on the CDR3 plus reference TRBV28 and TRBJ1-1, the full variable domain is DVKVTQSSRYLVKRTGEKVFLECVQDMDHENMFWYRQDPGLGLRLIYFSYDVKMKEKGDIPEGYSVSREKKERFSLILESASTNQTSMYLCASSTGTGAMNTEAFFGQGTRLTVV.